The TCR beta chain described here comes from a study of blood T cell repertoires in COVID-19. Study-wide context: Sources were T cells, B-cell-depleted T cells, or PBMCs; the material itself was cDNA or gDNA.

Participants spanned ages about 18 to 100 years and resided in roughly 22 US areas. Donors were grouped by their self-reported clinical history. The CDR3 has 14 amino acids. Between the trimmed V and J ends, which lost 3 bases and 10 bases, there was a span of 16 bases. Germline V gene data show CDR1 as SGHAT and CDR2 as FQNNGV. Generated by immunoSEQ multiplex PCR, the TCRdb table keeps only in-frame clones and is missing some. Here the sample spans roughly 340,000 clones, over 75% being singletons. This clone has a handful of counts. The V and J genes are TRBV11-2 and TRBJ2-1; D is undetermined. The material sequenced was PBMCs or T cells enriched from blood (not recorded which). The TCR was taken from a man in his late teens or twenties who had recovered from COVID-19. CDR3 bases: TGTGCCAGCAGCTTGCGGCCGGGTTCGTCCGAGCAGTTCTTC. Translation: CASSLRPGSSEQFF.